This T cell receptor (beta chain) comes out of a study of blood T cell repertoires in COVID-19. Turning to the study itself: PBMCs, B-cell-depleted T cells, or T cells were the source of the cDNA or gDNA that made up the material.

The germline CDR1 and CDR2 sequences are SEHNR and FQNEAQ (reference sequence). Unmatched junction bases numbered 10, after V lost 1 base and J lost 5 bases. CDR3 length equals 17 residues. This clone was counted only a few times. Sequenced by immunoSEQ multiplex PCR; TCRdb stores in-frame clones only, minus some. The sample lists about 88,000 clones, approximately 90% seen once, with about a sixth in the top ten. Sequencing input: peripheral blood. The chain is built from TRBV7-9 and TRBJ1-4; 7 positions agree with TRBD1. The receptor was derived from an older woman with COVID-19, enrolled during active disease. The CDR3 sequence: CASSLVGTTGKNEKLFF. CDR3 in DNA: TGTGCCAGCAGCTTAGTTGGGACGACAGGGAAAAATGAAAAACTGTTTTTT.